This T cell receptor beta chain was sequenced during a study of T cell responses to AZD1222 COVID-19 vaccine. Analyses pooled second doses at about 4 or about 12 weeks. Repertoires were generated with immunoSEQ multiplex PCR, while TCRdb's copy carries only in-frame clones and drops some. The sample shows roughly 150,000 clones, 75% to 90% of them seen only once. Per the germline V gene, CDR1 is LGHNA and CDR2 is YSLEER. V lost 5 bases and J 1 base, leaving 12 bases between the germline ends. The CDR3 has 15 residues. General observations from the study: Most donors were white British, females outnumbered males, and clonal diversity was possibly underestimated. Nearly half of spike-specific TCRs reportedly target unmutated variant regions. Only 5 to 7 individuals given AZD1222 were seropositive at baseline.

Comments on this clone: Its antigen is unidentified.

This TCR came from an adult who received the AZD1222 COVID-19 vaccine. This specimen consisted of peripheral blood, obtained 28 days after the second AZD1222 dose. The chain is built from TRBV4-3 and TRBJ2-1; possible D gene TRBD2, 5 bases. The CDR3 protein is CASSGDRGSYNEQFF. CDR3 coding DNA: TGCGCCAGCAGCGGCGACCGGGGATCCTACAATGAGCAGTTCTTC.